The T cell receptor beta chain described here comes from a study of blood T cell dynamics during melanoma immunotherapy. CDR1 and CDR2 from the germline V gene are MNHEY and SMNVEV (reference sequence). CDR3 length equals 12 residues. The V gene lost 5 bases and the J gene lost 8 bases, with 12 bases spanning the gap. The time point was: week 3, after first cycle of checkpoint inhibitor. TCRdb's table, derived via immunoSEQ multiplex PCR, lists solely in-frame clones and lacks some. The repertoire includes 10,000 to 13,000 clones, around 87% of them detected once, and around 6.9% sits in the top ten.

The material was blood, obtained from a patient treated with checkpoint blockade. The source of this sequence is a human donor with melanoma. V and J are TRBV27 and TRBJ1-2; tentative D call: TRBD1 (5 bases). CDR3 in amino acids: CASSPAGGGYTF. The CDR3, as DNA: TGTGCCAGCAGTCCGGCCGGGGGGGGCTACACCTTC.